This T cell receptor (beta chain) was documented in a study of cytomegalovirus exposure and HLA in healthy donors. Study-wide results and caveats: Researchers catalogued around 150 TCR beta chains as cytomegalovirus-associated. It was confirmed in vitro that a few of the CMV-associated chains were specific for CMV antigens. From TCR beta sequences, most subjects' HLA-A and HLA-B alleles were reportedly predicted accurately.

Healthy bone marrow donors supplied every sample. This CDR3 has 16 residues. Trimming removed 2 bases at V and 2 bases at J, with 11 bases between. Germline V gene data show CDR1 as SGHRS and CDR2 as YFSETQ. A multiplex PCR was run with 60 Vbeta primers and 13 Jbeta primers. Generated by immunoSEQ multiplex PCR, the TCRdb table keeps only in-frame clones and is missing some. Among approximately 190,000 clones listed, about four fifths were seen once. This clone occurred a few times. Its target is unknown. This receptor was identified in a boy between 2 and 10 years old in good health and CMV-seronegative. The chain links TRBV5-1 to TRBJ2-6; TRBD1 might be the D (6 bases). The sequencing sample was made of PBMCs. In nucleotides, the CDR3 is TGCGCCAGCAGCTTTCTGGACAGAGCTGGGGCCAACGTCCTGACTTTC. This encodes CASSFLDRAGANVLTF.